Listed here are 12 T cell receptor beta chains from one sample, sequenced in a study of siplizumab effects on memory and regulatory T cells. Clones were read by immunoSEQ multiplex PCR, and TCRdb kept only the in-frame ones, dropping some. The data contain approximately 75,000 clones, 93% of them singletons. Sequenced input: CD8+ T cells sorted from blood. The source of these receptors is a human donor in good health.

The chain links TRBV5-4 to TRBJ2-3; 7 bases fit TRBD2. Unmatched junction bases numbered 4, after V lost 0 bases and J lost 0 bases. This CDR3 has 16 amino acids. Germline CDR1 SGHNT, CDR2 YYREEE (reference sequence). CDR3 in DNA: TGTGCCAGCAGCTTGGAGCTGGGGGGGAGCACAGATACGCAGTATTTT. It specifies CASSLELGGSTDTQYF.

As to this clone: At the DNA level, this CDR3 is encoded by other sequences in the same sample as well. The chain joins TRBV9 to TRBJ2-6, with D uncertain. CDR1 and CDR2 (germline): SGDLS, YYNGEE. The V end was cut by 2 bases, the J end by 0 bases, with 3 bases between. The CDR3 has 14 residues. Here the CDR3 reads CASSVGSGANVLTF. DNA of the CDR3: TGTGCCAGCAGCGTGGGCTCTGGGGCCAACGTCCTGACTTTC.

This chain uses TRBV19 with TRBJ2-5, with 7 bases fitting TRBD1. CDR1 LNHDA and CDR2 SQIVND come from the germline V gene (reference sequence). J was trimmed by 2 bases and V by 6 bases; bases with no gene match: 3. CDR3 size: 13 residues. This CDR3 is CASSGQEQETQYF. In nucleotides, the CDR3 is TGTGCCAGTAGCGGACAGGAACAAGAGACCCAGTACTTC.

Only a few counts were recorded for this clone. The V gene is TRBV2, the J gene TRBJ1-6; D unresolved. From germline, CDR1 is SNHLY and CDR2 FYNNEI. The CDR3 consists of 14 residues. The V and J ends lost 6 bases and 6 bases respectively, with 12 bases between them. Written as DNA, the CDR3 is TGTGCCAGCAGGGCTGGGCAGACTAATTCACCCCTCCACTTT. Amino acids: CASRAGQTNSPLHF.

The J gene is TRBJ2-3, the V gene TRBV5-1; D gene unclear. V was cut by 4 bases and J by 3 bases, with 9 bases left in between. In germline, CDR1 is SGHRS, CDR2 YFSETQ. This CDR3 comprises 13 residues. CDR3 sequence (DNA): TGCGCCAGCAGCCCTGGACCAACAGATACGCAGTATTTT. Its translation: CASSPGPTDTQYF.

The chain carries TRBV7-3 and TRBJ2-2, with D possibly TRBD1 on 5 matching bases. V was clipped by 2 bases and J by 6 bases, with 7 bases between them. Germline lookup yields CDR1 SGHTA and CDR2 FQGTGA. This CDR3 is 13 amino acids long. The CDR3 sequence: CASSLLGAGELFF. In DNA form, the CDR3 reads TGTGCCAGCAGCTTATTAGGGGCCGGGGAGCTGTTTTTT.

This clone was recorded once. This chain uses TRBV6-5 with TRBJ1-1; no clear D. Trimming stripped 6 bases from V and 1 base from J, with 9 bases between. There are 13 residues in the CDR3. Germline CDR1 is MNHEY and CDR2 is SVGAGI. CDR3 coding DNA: TGTGCCAGCAGCCCGTTCAAGAACACTGAAGCTTTCTTT. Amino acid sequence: CASSPFKNTEAFF.

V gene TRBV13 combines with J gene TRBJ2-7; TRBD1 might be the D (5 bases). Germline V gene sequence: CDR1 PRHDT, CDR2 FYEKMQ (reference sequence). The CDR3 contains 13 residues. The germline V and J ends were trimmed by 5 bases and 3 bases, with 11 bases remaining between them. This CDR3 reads CASSPVRGYEQYF. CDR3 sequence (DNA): TGTGCCAGCAGCCCCGTAAGGGGCTACGAGCAGTACTTC.

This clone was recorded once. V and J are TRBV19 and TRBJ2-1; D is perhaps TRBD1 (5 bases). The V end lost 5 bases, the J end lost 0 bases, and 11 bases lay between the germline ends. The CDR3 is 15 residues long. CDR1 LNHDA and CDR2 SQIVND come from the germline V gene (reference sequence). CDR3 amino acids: CASSLGDSSYNEQFF. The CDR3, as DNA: TGTGCCAGTAGTTTAGGCGACAGCTCCTACAATGAGCAGTTCTTC.

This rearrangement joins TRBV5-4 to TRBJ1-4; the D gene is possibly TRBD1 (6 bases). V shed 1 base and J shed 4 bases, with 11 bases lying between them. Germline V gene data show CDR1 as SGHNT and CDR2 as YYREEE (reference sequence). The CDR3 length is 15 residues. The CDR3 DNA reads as TGTGCCAGCAGCTTGTTCGGCAGGGGTAATGAAAAACTGTTTTTT. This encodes CASSLFGRGNEKLFF.

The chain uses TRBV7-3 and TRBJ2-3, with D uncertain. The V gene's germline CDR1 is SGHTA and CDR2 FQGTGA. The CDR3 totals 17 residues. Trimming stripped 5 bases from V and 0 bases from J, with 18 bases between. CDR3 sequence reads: CASSPTLSGVSTDTQYF. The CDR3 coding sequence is TGTGCCAGCAGCCCGACGTTGTCGGGCGTCAGCACAGATACGCAGTATTTT.

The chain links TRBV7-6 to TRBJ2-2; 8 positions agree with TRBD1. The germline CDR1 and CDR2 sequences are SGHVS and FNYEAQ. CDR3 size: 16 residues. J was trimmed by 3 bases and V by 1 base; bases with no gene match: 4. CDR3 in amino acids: CASSLVAGGDTGELFF. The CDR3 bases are TGTGCCAGCAGCTTAGTCGCAGGGGGCGACACCGGGGAGCTGTTTTTT.